The present entry profiles one TCR beta chain with its context. The record originates from a study of T cell responses to AZD1222 COVID-19 vaccine. Germline V gene lookup returns CDR1 GTSNPN and CDR2 SVGIG (reference sequence). The CDR3 has 14 amino acids. V was pared by 0 bases and J by 7 bases, with 3 bases of the junction left unmatched. Clones were read by immunoSEQ multiplex PCR, and TCRdb kept only the in-frame ones, dropping some. This sample has about 70,000 clones, with over 80% found just once. The rearrangement uses TRBV30 and TRBJ1-6; 7 bases are shared with TRBD1. The TCR was taken from an adult in good health. The sample consisted of peripheral blood, taken on day 0 of AZD1222 vaccination. The CDR3 DNA reads as TGTGCCTGGAGTGTGGAGACAGGGAATTCACCCCTCCACTTT. Its translation: CAWSVETGNSPLHF.